This T cell receptor (beta chain) was identified in a study of blood T cell repertoires in COVID-19. The wider study: Spain, Italy and the United States supplied samples that represented acute and convalescent COVID-19. The analysed material was cDNA or gDNA that came from T cells, B-cell-depleted T cells, or PBMCs.

This clone was seen only a few times. Study processing details: Reference gene primer amplification gave nucleated cell count estimates. The method was immunoSEQ multiplex PCR; TCRdb's version includes in-frame clones alone and lacks a portion of them. From that table come the V and J calls and clone size; the DNA was used to work out D and trimming. The repertoire includes about 37,000 clones, over 70% of them detected once, and roughly a tenth sits in the top ten. Trimming pared 10 bases from V and 6 bases from J, leaving 10 bases between. Germline V gene sequence: CDR1 WNHNN, CDR2 SYGVQD (reference sequence). The CDR3 length is 10 residues.

This TCR derives from a human donor in a cohort sampled during active COVID-19. The chain links TRBV10-1 to TRBJ2-7; D gene uncertain. The sample comprised peripheral blood. The CDR3 DNA follows: TGCGCCATTCGGTCCATCGAGCAGTACTTC. It translates to CAIRSIEQYF.